These 27 T cell receptor beta chains were all obtained from the same sample, sequenced in a study of blood T cell repertoires in COVID-19. Assay: immunoSEQ multiplex PCR; the TCRdb copy retains only in-frame clones and omits some. Altogether some 150,000 clones are present, around nine tenths being singletons, with the ten largest covering roughly 1.6%. Specimen: peripheral blood. The receptors stem from a human donor in a cohort sampled during active COVID-19.

This clone appeared a single time. This chain joins TRBV25-1 and TRBJ2-4; weak D call: TRBD1 (6 bases). V lost 6 bases and J lost 3, with 9 bases in between. CDR1 is MGHDK, CDR2 SYGVNS, per germline. The CDR3 consists of 13 residues. CDR3 region: CASRDSYKNIQYF. DNA for the CDR3: TGTGCCAGCAGGGACAGCTACAAAAACATTCAGTACTTC.

This chain uses TRBV7-2 with TRBJ1-4, with D tentatively TRBD1 (6 bases). With 3 bases removed from V and 8 bases from J, the gap between germline ends came to 10 bases. Germline V gene sequence: CDR1 SGHTA, CDR2 FQGNSA. The CDR3 contains 13 residues. In nucleotides, the CDR3 is TGTGCCAGCAGCTTTTCCGACAGGGAAAAACTGTTTTTT. It translates to CASSFSDREKLFF.

This chain connects TRBV7-3 to TRBJ1-1; TRBD1 is a possible D gene (6 bases). This CDR3 contains 13 residues. The V and J ends lost 2 bases and 5 bases respectively, with 9 bases between them. Looked up from germline, CDR1 is SGHTA and CDR2 is FQGTGA. The CDR3 is CASSLGTRTEAFF. The DNA of the CDR3 is TGTGCCAGCAGCTTAGGGACAAGGACTGAAGCTTTCTTT.

This clone showed up just a few times. This sequence joins TRBV2 and TRBJ1-4, with TRBD1 matching over 8 bases. This CDR3 contains 15 residues. CDR1 is SNHLY and CDR2 is FYNNEI in the germline V gene. J lost 4 bases, V lost 6 bases, and 7 bases had no gene match. CDR3 residues: CASRTDRGFNEKLFF. The CDR3 DNA reads as TGTGCCAGCAGGACAGACAGGGGATTTAATGAAAAACTGTTTTTT.

The chain couples TRBV6-5 to TRBJ2-7; weak D call: TRBD1 (6 bases). Deletions cut 6 bases from V and 4 bases from J, with 19 bases between. Germline CDR1 is MNHEY and CDR2 is SVGAGI. There are 15 residues in the CDR3. The CDR3 sequence is CASSARRQVGYEQYF. The CDR3 DNA reads TGTGCCAGCAGCGCCCGAAGACAGGTGGGATACGAGCAGTACTTC.

J is TRBJ2-7 and V is TRBV24-1, with 8 bases matching TRBD1. The germline V gene has CDR1 KGHDR and CDR2 SFDVKD. The CDR3 has 16 amino acids. Trimming cost V 7 bases and J 2 bases; bases outside gene matches: 12. CDR3 sequence: CATRSSPGQGPYEQYF. The CDR3 region has the DNA TGTGCCACCAGATCGTCTCCTGGACAGGGCCCCTACGAGCAGTACTTC.

This clone came up a few times. The chain carries TRBV7-2 and TRBJ2-7, with a tentative D call TRBD2 (5 bases). The germline V gene encodes CDR1 SGHTA and CDR2 FQGNSA. The CDR3 is made up of 15 amino acids. V lost 6 bases and J lost 1, with 16 bases in between. The CDR3: CASREAGTSSYEQYF. The CDR3 DNA reads as TGTGCCAGCAGGGAGGCGGGCACAAGTTCCTACGAGCAGTACTTC.

CDR3 bases: TGTGCCAGCAGTCCGTTGACAGGGAACTATGGCTACACCTTC. It is translated as CASSPLTGNYGYTF. The genes are TRBV27 and TRBJ1-2; 7 bases align to TRBD1. Losses at the gene ends were 5 bases for V and 2 bases for J; bases not matched to a gene: 5. Germline CDR1 and CDR2: MNHEY and SMNVEV (reference sequence). The CDR3 is made up of 14 amino acids.

The V and J genes are TRBV19 and TRBJ1-2; possible D gene TRBD1, 6 bases. The ends were cut back, 4 bases at V and 6 bases at J, with 18 bases in the middle. Germline loops: CDR1 LNHDA, CDR2 SQIVND (reference sequence). The CDR3 runs to 15 residues. CDR3 bases: TGTGCCAGTAGTACAAGAGACAGGACCTGGAATGGCTACACCTTC. This gives the protein CASSTRDRTWNGYTF.

V is TRBV29-1 and J is TRBJ1-4; D unclear. CDR3 length: 12 amino acids. Trimming removed 2 bases at V and 5 bases at J, with 6 bases between. Germline V CDR1 and CDR2: SQVTM, ANQGSEA. CDR3 coding DNA: TGCAGCGTTGAAAGCAGGAATGAAAAACTGTTTTTT. This encodes CSVESRNEKLFF. Supplemented by reference TRBV29-1 and TRBJ1-4, the full variable domain reads SAVISQKPSRDICQRGTSLTIQCQVDSQVTMMFWYRQQPGQSLTLIATANQGSEATYESGFVIDKFPISRPNLTFSTLTVSNMSPEDSSIYLCSVESRNEKLFFGSGTQLSVL.

The chain couples TRBV7-9 to TRBJ2-7, with D uncertain. The CDR3 is 11 amino acids. CDR1 is SEHNR, CDR2 FQNEAQ, per germline (reference sequence). The ends were cut back, 4 bases at V and 4 bases at J, with 5 bases in the middle. The CDR3 DNA is TGTGCCAGCAGCTCCCTATACGAGCAGTACTTC. This encodes CASSSLYEQYF.

J is TRBJ1-6 and V is TRBV9; 7 positions match TRBD1. The CDR3 extends over 14 amino acids. Germline loops: CDR1 SGDLS, CDR2 YYNGEE. V dropped 0 bases and J dropped 10; count of bases not matched to a gene: 4. The chain's CDR3 is CASSVGDSGSPLHF. Written as DNA, the CDR3 is TGTGCCAGCAGCGTAGGGGACAGCGGCTCACCCCTCCACTTT.

The J gene is TRBJ2-3, the V gene TRBV29-1; D is ambiguous. Germline V gene data show CDR1 as SQVTM and CDR2 as ANQGSEA. V was trimmed by 6 bases and J by 3 bases, leaving 10 bases between them. The CDR3 covers 12 residues. CDR3 sequence reads: CSVPAETDTQYF. Here the CDR3 DNA reads TGCAGCGTGCCCGCGGAGACAGATACGCAGTATTTT.

This chain links TRBV5-4 with TRBJ1-4; D may be TRBD1 (5 bases). Trimming pared 4 bases from V and 3 bases from J, leaving 19 bases between. The CDR3 contains 17 residues. CDR1 SGHNT and CDR2 YYREEE come from the germline V gene (reference sequence). CDR3 sequence reads: CASSPSRGGRSNEKLFF. The CDR3 region has the DNA TGTGCCAGCAGCCCTAGTCGTGGGGGGAGGTCTAATGAAAAACTGTTTTTT.

The V and J genes are TRBV9 and TRBJ1-2; no clear D. CDR1 is SGDLS, CDR2 YYNGEE, per germline. The CDR3 is 13 amino acids. Trimming shortened V by 0 bases and J by 2 bases, and 5 bases separated the two germline ends. The CDR3: CASSVGENYGYTF. CDR3 DNA sequence: TGTGCCAGCAGCGTAGGGGAGAACTATGGCTACACCTTC.

This clone appeared a single time. The chain has TRBV5-5 and TRBJ2-1; 10 nucleotides line up with TRBD1. The CDR3 sequence is 15 residues long. The V gene end was trimmed by 0 bases and the J gene end by 7 bases; junction bases not matched to a gene: 4. Germline CDR1 SGHKS, CDR2 YYEKEE (reference sequence). CDR3: CASSLVGQGKNEQFF. Written as DNA, the CDR3 is TGTGCCAGCAGCTTGGTGGGACAGGGGAAGAATGAGCAGTTCTTC.

The rearrangement uses TRBV3-1 (or the pseudogene TRBV3-2) and TRBJ2-5; D is undetermined. Trimming shortened V by 2 bases and J by 7 bases, and 5 bases separated the two germline ends. The germline gives CDR1 LGHDT, CDR2 YNNKEL (reference sequence). The CDR3 spans 11 residues. The DNA for the CDR3 is TGTGCCAGCAGCCAAACGGGGACCCAGTACTTC. Protein: CASSQTGTQYF.

The rearrangement links TRBV5-6 to TRBJ1-4; 9 bases fit TRBD1. Germline V gene lookup returns CDR1 SGHDT and CDR2 YYEEEE. The CDR3 sequence is 16 residues long. V lost 3 bases, J lost 3 bases, and 6 bases stayed unmatched. The CDR3: CASSYRGRTANEKLFF. CDR3 in DNA: TGTGCCAGCAGCTACAGGGGGCGCACGGCTAATGAAAAACTGTTTTTT.

V and J are TRBV6-6 and TRBJ2-1; the D gene is possibly TRBD1 (5 bases). Germline assignment: CDR1 MNHNY and CDR2 SVGAGI (reference sequence). The CDR3 covers 13 residues. V was clipped by 5 bases and J by 4 bases, with 9 bases between them. The chain's CDR3 is CASSTSGYNEQFF. CDR3 nucleotide sequence: TGTGCCAGCAGTACATCAGGGTACAATGAGCAGTTCTTC.

This chain links TRBV5-6 with TRBJ2-1; 10 positions agree with TRBD1. Losses at the gene ends were 4 bases for V and 3 bases for J; bases not matched to a gene: 7. The germline V gene encodes CDR1 SGHDT and CDR2 YYEEEE. The CDR3 covers 16 residues. The CDR3 here is CASSVTGGSGYNEQFF. The CDR3 DNA sequence: TGTGCCAGCAGCGTGACAGGGGGCTCTGGCTACAATGAGCAGTTCTTC.

The V call is TRBV27, the J call TRBJ2-3; D not resolved. This CDR3 has 19 residues. Germline V gives CDR1 MNHEY, CDR2 SMNVEV (reference sequence). The V end lost 5 bases, the J end lost 1 base, and 25 bases lay between the germline ends. CDR3: CASSISRSSFQPGTDTQYF. As DNA, the CDR3 is TGTGCCAGCAGTATTTCCCGTTCTTCTTTCCAACCGGGCACAGATACGCAGTATTTT.

The chain uses TRBV6-5 and TRBJ2-7, with 9 positions matching TRBD2. The CDR3 is 16 amino acids. Germline values: CDR1 MNHEY, CDR2 SVGAGI. J lost 0 bases, V lost 1 base, and 4 bases had no gene match. The CDR3 here is CASSYWAGGHSYEQYF. The CDR3 nucleotides read TGTGCCAGCAGTTACTGGGCGGGGGGGCACTCCTACGAGCAGTACTTC.

The J gene is TRBJ2-5, the V gene TRBV9, with TRBD1 matching over 8 bases. Germline CDR1 and CDR2: SGDLS and YYNGEE. With 3 bases clipped from V and 3 bases from J, the junction kept 4 bases outside the gene matches. The CDR3 consists of 14 residues. CDR3 in DNA: TGTGCCAGCAGCGGCAGACAGGGGAAAGAGACCCAGTACTTC. It is translated as CASSGRQGKETQYF.

This clone appeared once. The gene calls are TRBV28 and TRBJ1-3, with D perhaps TRBD1 (6 bases). CDR3 length: 14 amino acids. V gave up 6 bases and J gave up 1 base, with 10 bases separating them. The V gene's germline CDR1 is MDHEN and CDR2 SYDVKM. In DNA form, the CDR3 reads TGTGCCAGCAGCCCAGGGGTTTCTGGAAACACCATATATTTT. This codes for CASSPGVSGNTIYF.

The table lists this clone with a count of one. This sequence joins TRBV19 and TRBJ2-1; TRBD2 matches at 8 bases. Trimming took 2 bases from V and 8 from J; bases not matched to a gene: 5. CDR1 is LNHDA and CDR2 is SQIVND in the germline V gene (reference sequence). The CDR3 runs 14 residues. This CDR3 is CASSIRGGSDEQFF. CDR3 bases: TGTGCCAGTAGTATACGGGGGGGCTCGGATGAGCAGTTCTTC.

This sequence joins TRBV5-1 and TRBJ1-4; D uncertain. Germline assignment: CDR1 SGHRS and CDR2 YFSETQ. There are 13 residues in the CDR3. The ends were cut back, 4 bases at V and 3 bases at J, with 7 bases in the middle. This CDR3 is CASSGPPNEKLFF. CDR3 DNA: TGCGCCAGCAGCGGGCCCCCTAATGAAAAACTGTTTTTT.

The V call is TRBV27, the J call TRBJ2-1; TRBD1 matches at 11 bases. V was pared by 7 bases and J by 3 bases, with 8 bases of the junction left unmatched. CDR3 length: 16 amino acids. Per germline, CDR1 MNHEY and CDR2 SMNVEV (reference sequence). The CDR3 is CASITRGTGGYNEQFF. The CDR3 bases are TGTGCCAGCATCACCAGGGGGACAGGGGGCTACAATGAGCAGTTCTTC.